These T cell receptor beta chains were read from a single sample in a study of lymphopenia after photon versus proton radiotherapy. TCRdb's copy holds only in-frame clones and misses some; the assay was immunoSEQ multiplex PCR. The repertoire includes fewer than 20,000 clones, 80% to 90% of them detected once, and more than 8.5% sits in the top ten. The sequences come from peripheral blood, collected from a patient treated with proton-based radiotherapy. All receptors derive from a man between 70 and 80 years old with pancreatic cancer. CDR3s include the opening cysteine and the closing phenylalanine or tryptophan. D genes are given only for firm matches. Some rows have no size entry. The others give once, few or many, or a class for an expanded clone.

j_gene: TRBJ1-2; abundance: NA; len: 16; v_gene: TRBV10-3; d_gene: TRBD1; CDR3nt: TGTGCCATCAGTGAGTTGGGACAGGGGGCTGGCTATGGCTACACCTTC; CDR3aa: CAISELGQGAGYGYTF
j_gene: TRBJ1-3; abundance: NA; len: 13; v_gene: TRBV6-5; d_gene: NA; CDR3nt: TGTGCCAGCAGCCCTCGCTCTGGAAACACCATATATTTT; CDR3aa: CASSPRSGNTIYF
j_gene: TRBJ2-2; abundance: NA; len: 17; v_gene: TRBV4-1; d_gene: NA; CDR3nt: TGCGCCAGCAGCCAAGATCTAGGCACTTGGAACACCGGGGAGCTGTTTTTT; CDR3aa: CASSQDLGTWNTGELFF
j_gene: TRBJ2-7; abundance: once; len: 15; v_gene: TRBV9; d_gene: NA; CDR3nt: TGTGCCAGCAGCGTTGGGGATCTTACTAGGAACGAGCAGTACTTC; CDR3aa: CASSVGDLTRNEQYF
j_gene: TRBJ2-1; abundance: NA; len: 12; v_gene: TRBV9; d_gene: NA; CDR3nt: TGTGCCAGCGGCCGAGGCTCCAATGAGCAGTTCTTC; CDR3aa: CASGRGSNEQFF
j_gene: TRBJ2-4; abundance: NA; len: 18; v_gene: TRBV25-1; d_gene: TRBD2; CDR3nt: TGTGCCAGCAGTGAATACAGGACTAGCGGAATAGCCAAAAACATTCAGTACTTC; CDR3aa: CASSEYRTSGIAKNIQYF
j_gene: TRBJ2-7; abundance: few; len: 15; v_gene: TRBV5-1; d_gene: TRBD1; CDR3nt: TGCGCCAGCAGCTCTAGACCGGGACAGAGCTACGAGCAGTACTTC; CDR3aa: CASSSRPGQSYEQYF
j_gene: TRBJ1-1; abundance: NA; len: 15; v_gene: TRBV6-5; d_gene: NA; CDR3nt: TGTGCCAGCAGTAGGAAACAGGAGGGTAACACTGAAGCTTTCTTT; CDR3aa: CASSRKQEGNTEAFF
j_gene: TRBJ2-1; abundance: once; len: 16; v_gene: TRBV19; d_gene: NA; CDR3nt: TGTGCCAGTAGTATCAGTCAGGCAATCTCCTACAATGAGCAGTTCTTC; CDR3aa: CASSISQAISYNEQFF
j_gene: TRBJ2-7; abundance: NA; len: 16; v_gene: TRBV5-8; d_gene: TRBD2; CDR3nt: TGTGCCAGCAGCCCCGGACTAGCGGTGACTCCCTACGAGCAGTACTTC; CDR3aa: CASSPGLAVTPYEQYF
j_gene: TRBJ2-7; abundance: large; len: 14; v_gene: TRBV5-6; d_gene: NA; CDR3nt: TGTGCCAGCAGCGCAGGGACTTACCCCTACGAGCAGTACTTC; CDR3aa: CASSAGTYPYEQYF
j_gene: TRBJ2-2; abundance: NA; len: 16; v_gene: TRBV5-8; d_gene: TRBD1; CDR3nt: TGTGCCAGCAGCTTGGTGGCAGGGGGCATCACCGGGGAGCTGTTTTTT; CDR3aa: CASSLVAGGITGELFF
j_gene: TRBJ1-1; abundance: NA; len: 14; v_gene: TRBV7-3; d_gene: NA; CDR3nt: TGTGCCAGCAGCCCCGGGCCGTCAGAGGCTGAAGCTTTCTTT; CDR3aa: CASSPGPSEAEAFF
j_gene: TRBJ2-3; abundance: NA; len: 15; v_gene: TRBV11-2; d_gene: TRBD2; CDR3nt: TGTGCCAGCAGCTTCTCTAGCGGTAGCACAGATACGCAGTATTTT; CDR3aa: CASSFSSGSTDTQYF
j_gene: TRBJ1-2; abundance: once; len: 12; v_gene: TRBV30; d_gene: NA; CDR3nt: TGTGCCTGGAGTGTGGGCCTCTATGGCTACACCTTC; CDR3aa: CAWSVGLYGYTF
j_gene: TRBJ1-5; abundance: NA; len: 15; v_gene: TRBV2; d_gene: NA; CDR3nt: TGTGCCAGCAGCGAGGGGGGCCTTAGCAATCAGCCCCAGCATTTT; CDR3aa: CASSEGGLSNQPQHF
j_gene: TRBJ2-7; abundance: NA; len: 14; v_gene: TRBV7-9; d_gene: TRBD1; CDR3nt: TGTGCCAGCAGCTTAGGGACAGGGGTATACGAGCAGTACTTC; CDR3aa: CASSLGTGVYEQYF
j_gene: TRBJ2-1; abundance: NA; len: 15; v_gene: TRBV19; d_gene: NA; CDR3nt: TGTGCCAGTAGTATATCGGGGGCCCCTATCAATGAGCAGTTCTTC; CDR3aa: CASSISGAPINEQFF
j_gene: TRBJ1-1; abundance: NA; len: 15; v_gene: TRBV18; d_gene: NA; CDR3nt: TGTGCCAGCTCCCAAGGGAAGGGGCTAAACACTGAAGCTTTCTTT; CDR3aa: CASSQGKGLNTEAFF
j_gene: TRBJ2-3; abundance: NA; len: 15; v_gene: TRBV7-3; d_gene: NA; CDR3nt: TGTGCCAGCAGCCTCGGACACGTTGGCACAGATACGCAGTATTTT; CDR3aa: CASSLGHVGTDTQYF
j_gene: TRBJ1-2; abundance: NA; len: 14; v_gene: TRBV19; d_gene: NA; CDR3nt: TGTGCCAGTAGCCTTGCGGCGGACAACTATGGCTACACCTTC; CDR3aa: CASSLAADNYGYTF
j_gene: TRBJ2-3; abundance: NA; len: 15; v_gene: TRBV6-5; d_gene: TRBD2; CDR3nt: TGTGCCAGCAGTTACGCACTAGCGGGGGCAGATACGCAGTATTTT; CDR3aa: CASSYALAGADTQYF
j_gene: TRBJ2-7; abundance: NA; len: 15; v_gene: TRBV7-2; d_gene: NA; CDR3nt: TGTGCCAGCAGCCCCCGACAGGAACTTTCCTACGAGCAGTACTTC; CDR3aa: CASSPRQELSYEQYF
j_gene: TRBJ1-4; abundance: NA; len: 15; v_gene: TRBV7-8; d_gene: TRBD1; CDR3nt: TGTGCCAGCAGCTCTAACAGGGGCGCGGGTGAAAAACTGTTTTTT; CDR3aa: CASSSNRGAGEKLFF
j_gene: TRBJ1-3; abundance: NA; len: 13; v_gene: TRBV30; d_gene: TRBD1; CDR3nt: TGTGCCTGGGCACAGGGGGCAGGAAACACCATATATTTT; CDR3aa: CAWAQGAGNTIYF
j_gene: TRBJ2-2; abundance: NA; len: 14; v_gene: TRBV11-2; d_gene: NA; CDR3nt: TGTGCCAGCAGCCCGCACAGGGAAACCGGGGAGCTGTTTTTT; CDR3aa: CASSPHRETGELFF
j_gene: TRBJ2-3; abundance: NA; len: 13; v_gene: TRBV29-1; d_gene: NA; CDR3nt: TGCAGCGTTGTCCCCGGGAGCACAGATACGCAGTATTTT; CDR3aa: CSVVPGSTDTQYF
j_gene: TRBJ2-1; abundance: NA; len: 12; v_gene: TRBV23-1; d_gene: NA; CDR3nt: TGCGCCAGCAGCCCCGGGCGGAACGAGCAGTTCTTC; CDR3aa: CASSPGRNEQFF
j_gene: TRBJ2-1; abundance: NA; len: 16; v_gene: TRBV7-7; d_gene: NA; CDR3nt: TGTGCCAGCAGCCCTTCGGGCCGGAAATCAGGCAATGAGCAGTTCTTC; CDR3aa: CASSPSGRKSGNEQFF
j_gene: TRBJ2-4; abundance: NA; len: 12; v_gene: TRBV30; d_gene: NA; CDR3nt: TGTGCCTGGAACCCAGGAGGGGACATTCAGTACTTC; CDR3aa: CAWNPGGDIQYF
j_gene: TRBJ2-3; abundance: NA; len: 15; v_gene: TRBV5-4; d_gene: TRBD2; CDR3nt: TGTGCCAGCAGCTTGGATAGCGGGCCAACAGATACGCAGTATTTT; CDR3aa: CASSLDSGPTDTQYF
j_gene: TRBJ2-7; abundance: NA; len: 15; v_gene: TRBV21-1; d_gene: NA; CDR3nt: TGTGCCAGCAGCAAAGGCACAGGCGACTCCTACGAGCAGTACTTC; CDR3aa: CASSKGTGDSYEQYF
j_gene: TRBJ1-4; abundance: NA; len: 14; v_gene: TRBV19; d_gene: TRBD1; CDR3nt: TGTGCCAGTAGTCTTAGACAGGGGGGGGCCAAACTGTTTTTT; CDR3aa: CASSLRQGGAKLFF
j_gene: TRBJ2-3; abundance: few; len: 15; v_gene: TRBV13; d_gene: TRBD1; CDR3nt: TGTGCCAGCAGCTCCGGGACAGGGAGGGCAGATACGCAGTATTTT; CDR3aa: CASSSGTGRADTQYF
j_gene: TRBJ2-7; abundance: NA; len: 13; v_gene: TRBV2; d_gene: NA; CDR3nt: TGTGCCAGCAGTGCCGCCAGGGAATGGGAGCAGTACTTC; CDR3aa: CASSAAREWEQYF
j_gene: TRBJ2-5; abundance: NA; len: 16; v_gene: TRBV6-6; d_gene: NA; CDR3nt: TGTGCCAGCAGTTATAGTCGGGGAGGTAGTATGGAGACCCAGTACTTC; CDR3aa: CASSYSRGGSMETQYF
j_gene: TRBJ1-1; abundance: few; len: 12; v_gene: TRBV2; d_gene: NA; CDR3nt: TGTGCCAGCAGCGAAACTGTCACTGAAGCTTTCTTT; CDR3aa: CASSETVTEAFF
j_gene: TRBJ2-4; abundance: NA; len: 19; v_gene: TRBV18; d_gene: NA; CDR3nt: TGTGCCAGCTCACCACTTTTGGGCTCGGGCCCCGCAGCCAAAAACATTCAGTACTTC; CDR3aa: CASSPLLGSGPAAKNIQYF
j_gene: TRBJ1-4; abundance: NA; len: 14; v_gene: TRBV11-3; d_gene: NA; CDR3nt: TGTGCCAGCAGCTTAGCCCGGGGAGGTGAAAAACTGTTTTTT; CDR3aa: CASSLARGGEKLFF
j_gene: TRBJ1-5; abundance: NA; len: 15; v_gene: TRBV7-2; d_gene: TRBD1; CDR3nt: TGTGCCAGCAAGGAACAGGGGGGGATCAATCAGCCCCAGCATTTT; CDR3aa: CASKEQGGINQPQHF
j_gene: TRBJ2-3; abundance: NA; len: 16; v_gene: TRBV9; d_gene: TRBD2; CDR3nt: TGTGCCAGCAGCGCGGCCGGAGCGGGGGTTGCAGATACGCAGTATTTT; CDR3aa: CASSAAGAGVADTQYF
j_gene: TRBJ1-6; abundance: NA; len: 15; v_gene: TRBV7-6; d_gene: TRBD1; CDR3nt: TGTGCCAGCAGCCAAAGGACAGGGGGAGATGCACCCCTCCACTTT; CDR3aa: CASSQRTGGDAPLHF
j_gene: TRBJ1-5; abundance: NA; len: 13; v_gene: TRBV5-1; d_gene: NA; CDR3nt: TGCGCCAGCAGCTTGGGTGACGCGCAGCCCCAGCATTTT; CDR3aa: CASSLGDAQPQHF
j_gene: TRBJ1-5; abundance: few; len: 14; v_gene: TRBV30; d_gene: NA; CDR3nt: TGTGCCTGGAGTAACGGGAGGGAGAATCAGCCCCAGCATTTT; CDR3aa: CAWSNGRENQPQHF
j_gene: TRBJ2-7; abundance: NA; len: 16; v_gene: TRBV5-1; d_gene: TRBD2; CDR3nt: TGCGCCAGCAGCTCCTCCGTGCTAGCGGGAAGTGGTGAGCAGTACTTC; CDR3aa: CASSSSVLAGSGEQYF